These 30 T cell receptor beta chains were sequenced from one sample in a study of cytomegalovirus exposure and HLA in healthy donors. Vbeta (60) and Jbeta (13) primers were used in the PCR. The assay was immunoSEQ multiplex PCR, and TCRdb's table has in-frame clones only and misses some. The sample records about 130,000 clones, 65% to 80% being singletons. The sequencing sample was made of PBMCs. These receptors were obtained from a human donor in good health.

This clone was counted a single time. The chain carries TRBV18 and TRBJ2-7, with D tentatively TRBD1 or TRBD2 (12 bases each). Deletions cut 3 bases from V and 3 bases from J, with 30 bases between. Germline V CDR1 and CDR2: KGHSH, LQKENI. The CDR3 totals 20 residues. As DNA, the CDR3 is TGTGCCAGCTCACCCGTACGGGACAGGGGGCGACTAGCGGGGGACTACGAGCAGTACTTC. Translation gives CASSPVRDRGRLAGDYEQYF.

V is TRBV4-1 and J is TRBJ2-2; 12 bases match TRBD2. The germline CDR1 and CDR2 sequences are MGHRA and YSYEKL. This CDR3 region has 17 residues. Trimming cost V 0 bases and J 6 bases; bases outside gene matches: 5. The CDR3 loop is CASSQDFLAGGPGELFF. CDR3 DNA: TGCGCCAGCAGCCAAGATTTTCTAGCGGGAGGGCCCGGGGAGCTGTTTTTT.

This clone showed up just a few times. The V call is TRBV4-1, the J call TRBJ2-2, with 12 bases identical to TRBD2. Germline assignment: CDR1 MGHRA and CDR2 YSYEKL. V lost 4 bases to trimming and J lost 1 base; unmatched junction nucleotides: 7. This CDR3 is built from 18 residues. CDR3 in DNA: TGCGCCAGCAGCCCGTGGACTAGCGGGACCGGGAACACCGGGGAGCTGTTTTTT. Amino acid sequence: CASSPWTSGTGNTGELFF.

The J gene is TRBJ2-3, the V gene TRBV6-5; D unclear. V dropped 4 bases and J dropped 3 bases, with 5 bases sitting between them. This CDR3 contains 12 residues. CDR1 MNHEY and CDR2 SVGAGI come from the germline V gene. CDR3 protein: CASSSNTDTQYF. The CDR3 DNA reads TGTGCCAGCAGTTCCAATACAGATACGCAGTATTTT.

Details on this clone: The same CDR3 also results from other DNA sequences found in this sample. This chain links TRBV6-1 with TRBJ1-5, with D perhaps TRBD1 (6 bases). Germline V gene data show CDR1 as MNHNS and CDR2 as SASEGT. Trimming stripped 2 bases from V and 7 bases from J, with 9 bases between. CDR3 size: 13 residues. CDR3 in amino acids: CASSEQGSQPQHF. The CDR3 coding sequence is TGTGCCAGCAGTGAACAGGGGTCCCAGCCCCAGCATTTT.

This clone was observed a handful of times. This chain links TRBV6-6 with TRBJ1-1, with D unresolved. The germline V gene encodes CDR1 MNHNY and CDR2 SVGAGI (reference sequence). With 0 bases removed from V and 1 base from J, the gap between germline ends came to 9 bases. This CDR3 contains 15 residues. The CDR3 loop reads CASSYSRLTNTEAFF. The CDR3 region has the DNA TGTGCCAGCAGTTACTCGCGGCTGACGAACACTGAAGCTTTCTTT.

The gene calls are TRBV7-8 and TRBJ1-1; weak D call: TRBD1 (5 bases). Trimming cost V 0 bases and J 5 bases, with 10 bases left between them. Germline V gives CDR1 SGHVS, CDR2 FQNEAQ. The CDR3 extends over 14 amino acids. The CDR3 DNA sequence: TGTGCCAGCAGCTTAGCCAGGGCCAGGACTGAAGCTTTCTTT. Translation: CASSLARARTEAFF.

The CDR3 nucleotides read TGCGCCAGCAGCCCGTCGACAGGGAGCATTGGCTACACCTTC. This gives the protein CASSPSTGSIGYTF. The J gene is TRBJ1-2, the V gene TRBV4-1; 7 nucleotides line up with TRBD1. V lost 4 bases and J lost 7; bases outside the gene matches: 9. CDR3 length: 14 amino acids. Germline V gene data show CDR1 as MGHRA and CDR2 as YSYEKL.

This clone turned up a few times. This rearrangement joins TRBV27 to TRBJ2-7, with TRBD1 identical over 8 bases. Germline loops: CDR1 MNHEY, CDR2 SMNVEV (reference sequence). This CDR3 has 16 amino acids. V was clipped by 3 bases and J by 0 bases; unmatched bases: 7. The CDR3 reads CASSLSQGANSYEQYF. CDR3 coding DNA: TGTGCCAGCAGTTTGTCGCAGGGGGCAAACTCCTACGAGCAGTACTTC.

The V call is TRBV9, the J call TRBJ2-7, with TRBD2 identical over 11 bases. This CDR3 is 15 amino acids long. Looked up from germline, CDR1 is SGDLS and CDR2 is YYNGEE. The V and J ends lost 2 bases and 3 bases, in that order; junction bases with no gene match: 4. The CDR3 loop reads CASSVTGTSGYEQYF. The CDR3 DNA sequence: TGTGCCAGCAGCGTCACCGGGACTAGCGGCTACGAGCAGTACTTC.

This chain joins TRBV11-3 and TRBJ2-1, with a possible D match to TRBD1 (6 bases). CDR1 and CDR2 from the germline V gene are SGHNT and YENEEA. Trimming pared 3 bases from V and 6 bases from J, leaving 9 bases between. This CDR3 contains 13 residues. This CDR3 is CASSLSTGNEQFF. The CDR3 coding sequence is TGTGCCAGCAGCTTGTCGACAGGCAATGAGCAGTTCTTC.

V is TRBV5-4 and J is TRBJ2-7, with 8 nucleotides matching TRBD2. This CDR3 is 16 amino acids long. The V gene end was trimmed by 0 bases and the J gene end by 1 base; junction bases not matched to a gene: 6. The germline gives CDR1 SGHNT, CDR2 YYREEE (reference sequence). CDR3 coding DNA: TGTGCCAGCAGCTTGGTATGGCCGGGGGGGTCCTACGAGCAGTACTTC. Translating it yields CASSLVWPGGSYEQYF.

The count of this clone is one. V is TRBV6-1 and J is TRBJ1-5; 8 positions match TRBD1. The CDR3 sequence is 13 residues long. J gave up 6 bases and V 8 bases, and 6 bases lay outside the gene matches. Germline CDR1 MNHNS, CDR2 SASEGT. CDR3 region: CASDDRGFQPQHF. CDR3 coding DNA: TGTGCCAGCGACGACAGGGGCTTTCAGCCCCAGCATTTT.

This clone has a handful of counts. The chain is built from TRBV9 and TRBJ2-7; D may be TRBD2 (7 bases). Trimming pared 1 base from V and 6 bases from J, leaving 17 bases between. Germline assignment: CDR1 SGDLS and CDR2 YYNGEE. The CDR3 is made up of 15 amino acids. CDR3 DNA: TGTGCCAGCAGCGTAAAGGGGGGGCTCGTGGCCGAGCAGTACTTC. Translating it yields CASSVKGGLVAEQYF.

About this clone itself: One junction end does not reproduce the germline sequence, and a read error may be involved. Other DNA sequences of this sample code for an identical CDR3. This chain links TRBV4-3 with TRBJ1-4; a weak D match, TRBD1 (6 bases). Germline CDR1 and CDR2: LGHNA and YSLEER. The CDR3 runs to 17 residues. CDR3 in DNA: TGCGCCAGCAGCCAAGATGTATCGGGGTCCCGGGGGGGCGGACTGTTCTTT. Its protein product is CASSQDVSGSRGGGLFF.

The V gene is TRBV4-1, the J gene TRBJ2-3; D is perhaps TRBD1 (5 bases). Germline V lookup: CDR1 MGHRA, CDR2 YSYEKL. CDR3 size: 14 residues. The V end lost 2 bases, the J end lost 6 bases, and 12 bases lay between the germline ends. The chain's CDR3 is CASSQSRAPDTQYF. The DNA of the CDR3 is TGCGCCAGCAGCCAATCCAGGGCCCCCGATACGCAGTATTTT.

V usage is TRBV18 and J usage is TRBJ2-4; D unresolved. The CDR3 covers 13 residues. Trimming stripped 6 bases from V and 2 bases from J, with 8 bases between. Per germline, CDR1 KGHSH and CDR2 LQKENI. The DNA for the CDR3 is TGTGCCAGCTCGTACAATCCCAAAAACATTCAGTACTTC. It is translated as CASSYNPKNIQYF.

The gene calls are TRBV5-1 and TRBJ2-7; TRBD2 aligns across 13 bases. Germline loops: CDR1 SGHRS, CDR2 YFSETQ. Trimming removed 1 base from V and 4 bases from J; junction bases left unmatched: 5. CDR3 length equals 16 residues. The CDR3, as DNA: TGCGCCAGCAGCTTGTTGACTAGCGGGAGGATGTACGAGCAGTACTTC. The encoded protein is CASSLLTSGRMYEQYF. Drawing the rest from reference TRBV5-1 and TRBJ2-7, the complete variable domain is KAGVTQTPRYLIKTRGQQVTLSCSPISGHRSVSWYQQTPGQGLQFLFEYFSETQRNKGNFPGRFSGRQFSNSRSEMNVSTLELGDSALYLCASSLLTSGRMYEQYFGPGTRLTVT.

The V and J genes are TRBV11-2 and TRBJ2-5; TRBD2 is a possible D gene (6 bases). Trimming pared 5 bases from V and 5 bases from J, leaving 12 bases between. The CDR3 has 13 amino acids. CDR1 is SGHAT, CDR2 FQNNGV, per germline. The CDR3 nucleotides read TGTGCCAGCAGCACTAGCAATCTGGAGACCCAGTACTTC. It codes for CASSTSNLETQYF.

The chain uses TRBV5-6 and TRBJ2-1; D not resolved. V lost 8 bases to trimming and J lost 0 bases, with 9 bases between them. The CDR3 covers 13 residues. In germline, CDR1 is SGHDT, CDR2 YYEEEE. The CDR3 nucleotides are TGTGCCAGTCAGGAAAGCTCCTACAATGAGCAGTTCTTC. It codes for CASQESSYNEQFF.

V is TRBV23-1 and J is TRBJ2-7; 8 bases match TRBD1. TRBV23-1 is an ORF, with its function uncertain. This CDR3 is 14 amino acids long. J was trimmed by 5 bases and V by 3 bases; bases with no gene match: 6. This CDR3 reads CASSHTDRVHEQYF. The CDR3 DNA sequence: TGCGCCAGCAGTCACACGGACAGGGTCCACGAGCAGTACTTC.

The chain combines TRBV10-1 with TRBJ1-2; 8 nucleotides agree with TRBD1. Losses at the gene ends were 6 bases for V and 3 bases for J; bases not matched to a gene: 15. Germline V CDR1 and CDR2: WNHNN, SYGVQD (reference sequence). The CDR3 length is 17 residues. CDR3 nucleotides: TGCGCCAGCAGCCCCCGTAGGGGTAGGGGACAGGACTATGGCTACACCTTC. Translation: CASSPRRGRGQDYGYTF.

The rearrangement links TRBV4-3 to TRBJ2-2, with unresolved D. Trimming took 0 bases from V and 4 from J, leaving 12 bases between them. The CDR3 runs 16 residues. The V gene's germline CDR1 is LGHNA and CDR2 YSLEER. The CDR3 bases are TGCGCCAGCAGCCAAGATGGTGCGACGGGCACCGGGGAGCTGTTTTTT. The encoded protein is CASSQDGATGTGELFF.

The CDR3 nucleotides are TGTGCCAGCAGTTCGCCCGGACAGGGGGGAGATCAGCCCCAGCATTTT. Protein sequence: CASSSPGQGGDQPQHF. This chain connects TRBV6-5 to TRBJ1-5; 10 bases are shared with TRBD1. Germline CDR1 reads MNHEY; CDR2 reads SVGAGI. The CDR3 sequence is 16 residues long. Germline trimming cut 4 bases from V and 5 bases from J; bases unmatched to any gene: 8.

This clone was recorded a few times. The chain is built from TRBV27 and TRBJ2-4; 8 bases line up with TRBD1. Germline assignment: CDR1 MNHEY and CDR2 SMNVEV (reference sequence). The length of the CDR3 is 17 residues. V lost 4 bases to trimming and J lost 1 base; unmatched junction nucleotides: 9. The CDR3 loop is CASSSSDRVRAKNIQYF. The CDR3 coding sequence is TGTGCCAGCAGTTCATCGGACAGGGTGAGGGCCAAAAACATTCAGTACTTC.

The rearrangement joins TRBV25-1 to TRBJ2-7, with TRBD1 as a possible D gene (5 bases). The CDR3 is 13 amino acids. Germline CDR1 is MGHDK and CDR2 is SYGVNS. V lost 3 bases to trimming and J lost 3 bases, with 9 bases between them. The CDR3 DNA is TGTGCCAGCAGTGATGCAGGGCACTACGAGCAGTACTTC. Protein sequence: CASSDAGHYEQYF.

CDR3 nucleotides: TGTGCCAGCAGCGAAGGTGGCGGGGATGAGCAGTTCTTC. It is translated as CASSEGGGDEQFF. J is TRBJ2-1 and V is TRBV11-2; D might be TRBD2 (6 bases). Deletions cut 5 bases from V and 8 bases from J, with 13 bases between. The CDR3 consists of 13 residues. Per the germline V gene, CDR1 is SGHAT and CDR2 is FQNNGV.

CDR3 nucleotide sequence: TGTGCCAGCAGTTTAACCGGGATTCTCTCTGGAAACACCATATATTTT. Translation: CASSLTGILSGNTIYF. The chain couples TRBV28 to TRBJ1-3; D gene unclear. This CDR3 comprises 16 residues. Germline V gene lookup returns CDR1 MDHEN and CDR2 SYDVKM. The V end lost 2 bases, the J end lost 0 bases, and 11 bases lay between the germline ends.

V is TRBV7-2 and J is TRBJ1-3; D gene ambiguous. The CDR3 is made up of 13 amino acids. Germline V gene sequence: CDR1 SGHTA, CDR2 FQGNSA. V lost 6 bases to trimming and J lost 2 bases, with 8 bases between them. As DNA, the CDR3 is TGTGCCAGCAGTTTGGGAGCTGGAAACACCATATATTTT. Amino acids: CASSLGAGNTIYF.

This chain joins TRBV28 and TRBJ1-5; D gene ambiguous. This CDR3 has 15 amino acids. V was trimmed by 4 bases and J by 7 bases, leaving 17 bases between them. Germline CDR1 reads MDHEN; CDR2 reads SYDVKM. The CDR3 DNA reads as TGTGCCAGCAGTTCGGCGGGCGGATCTAAGCAGCCCCAGCATTTT. Translating gives CASSSAGGSKQPQHF.